This T cell receptor beta chain was recovered during a study of early T cells in non-severe SARS-CoV-2 infection (dated by TCRdb to the early 2020s). The study in broad terms: Because TCR sequencing was done on bulk RNA from unsorted whole blood, the alpha and beta chains could not be paired. The research as a whole found: VDJdb matching was skewed toward anti-spike CD8 responses and likely underestimated virus-specific expansions by missing private and CD4 specificities.

Libraries were made using 5' RACE. TCRdb names NextSeq 500 as the instrument used. Unique molecular identifiers were attached to individual cDNA molecules in the TCR library protocol so that sequencing error and PCR bias could be corrected. Both TCR alpha and beta chains were sequenced, and tight co-correlation was observed between alpha and beta sequence abundances in each sample. Per the authors' processing: V gene, J gene and CDR3 annotation of TCR sequences was performed with Decombinator V4. Expanded TCRs were defined as changing significantly between any two time points under a Poisson model with p below 0.0001. TCR abundances were normalised to the total number of TCRs sequenced per sample and were expressed as counts per million. MAIT TCRs were defined by TRAV1-2 paired with TRAJ12, TRAJ20 or TRAJ33, and iNKT TCRs by TRAV10 paired with TRAJ18. VDJdb, accessed 1 November 2021, was searched for CMV, EBV and SARS-CoV-2 annotated TCRs, with TCRs annotated for multiple antigens excluded. Using fastp trimming at Q25 and MiXCR clonotype assembly, TCRdb reanalyzed the public sequencing data and kept in-frame beta chains. Entries that share a CDR3 protein sequence are merged under the most common genes and DNA. The V and J calls and clone size are TCRdb's, not the authors'. This sample comprises nearly 80,000 distinct CDR3 sequences, more than 10% of them detected only once. The top ten hold less than 1.5% of the sample.

A case-control design nested within a healthcare worker cohort in London, UK, was used, with weekly nasopharyngeal swab PCR tests and blood sampling performed. Healthcare workers were enrolled in the week of the UK lockdown, from 23 to 31 March 2020, and were followed every week for up to about 16 weeks. According to the germline V gene (reference sequence), CDR1 reads LNHDA and CDR2 reads SQIVND. The junction shows trimming of 5 bases on V and 5 bases on J, and the gene matches do not reach 7 bases of it. Counted from cysteine to phenylalanine, this CDR3 has 14 amino acids. The DNA shown is the 42-base CDR3, in frame from base 1. This clonotype came up many times. It lacks a known antigen. Base quality data are lacking; no much larger clone is found one base away.

The origin of this receptor is an adult who was a healthcare worker with PCR-confirmed SARS-CoV-2 infection or an uninfected control (not recorded which). Source material: whole blood. Rearrangement joined TRBV19 to TRBJ1-2, and TRBD1 matches 8 of the central bases. The sequence in DNA is TGTGCCAGTAGTCCGGACAGGGTGGATTATGGCTACACCTTC. This sequence encodes CASSPDRVDYGYTF.